Listed below are T cell receptor beta chains from one sample, sequenced in a study of T cell responses to AZD1222 COVID-19 vaccine. Measured with immunoSEQ multiplex PCR; TCRdb has only the in-frame clones, and not every one. Of 150,000 or so clones listed, approximately 90% are singletons. Specimen: peripheral blood, collected 28 days after the second dose of the MenACWY control vaccine. The source is an adult who received the MenACWY meningococcal vaccine as a control. The CDR3 runs from the conserved cysteine through the conserved F or W. The D gene is left open where the match is weak. For some rows the clone size is stated as once, few or many, or as a class when expanded; others skip it.

J gene: TRBJ2-1
clone size: NA
CDR3 length: 16
D gene: NA
V gene: TRBV24-1
CDR3 protein: CATSEPGFRVVNEQFF
CDR3 DNA: TGTGCCACCAGTGAGCCAGGGTTTCGGGTCGTCAATGAGCAGTTCTTC

J gene: TRBJ2-7
clone size: NA
CDR3 length: 13
D gene: NA
V gene: TRBV7-8
CDR3 protein: CASSSQWTTEQYF
CDR3 DNA: TGTGCCAGCAGCTCCCAGTGGACTACCGAGCAGTACTTC

J gene: TRBJ1-1
clone size: NA
CDR3 length: 13
D gene: TRBD1
V gene: TRBV11-2
CDR3 protein: CASSQFDRGPAFF
CDR3 DNA: TGTGCCAGCAGTCAATTTGACAGGGGGCCTGCTTTCTTT

J gene: TRBJ2-2
clone size: NA
CDR3 length: 16
D gene: NA
V gene: TRBV28
CDR3 protein: CASSLYLAHTTGELFF
CDR3 DNA: TGTGCCAGCAGTTTATACCTAGCACACACCACCGGGGAGCTGTTTTTT

J gene: TRBJ1-5
clone size: few
CDR3 length: 16
D gene: TRBD1
V gene: TRBV28
CDR3 protein: CASSPSTGGINQPQHF
CDR3 DNA: TGTGCCAGCAGCCCATCGACAGGGGGGATCAATCAGCCCCAGCATTTT

J gene: TRBJ2-7
clone size: once
CDR3 length: 13
D gene: NA
V gene: TRBV6-5
CDR3 protein: CASSRTRIYEQYF
CDR3 DNA: TGTGCCAGCAGCCGGACACGGATCTACGAGCAGTACTTC

J gene: TRBJ1-1
clone size: few
CDR3 length: 15
D gene: NA
V gene: TRBV15
CDR3 protein: CATSREILGWEEAFF
CDR3 DNA: TGTGCCACCAGTCGGGAAATACTGGGCTGGGAGGAAGCTTTCTTT

J gene: TRBJ1-1
clone size: NA
CDR3 length: 15
D gene: NA
V gene: TRBV18
CDR3 protein: CASSPGDPVNTEAFF
CDR3 DNA: TGTGCCAGCTCTCCAGGGGATCCGGTGAACACTGAAGCTTTCTTT

J gene: TRBJ1-2
clone size: NA
CDR3 length: 12
D gene: NA
V gene: TRBV29-1
CDR3 protein: CSVVPSGGGYTF
CDR3 DNA: TGCAGCGTTGTCCCCAGCGGAGGAGGCTACACCTTC

J gene: TRBJ1-1
clone size: NA
CDR3 length: 12
D gene: NA
V gene: TRBV2
CDR3 protein: CASSAQSTEAFF
CDR3 DNA: TGTGCCAGCAGTGCCCAATCCACTGAAGCTTTCTTT

J gene: TRBJ2-3
clone size: once
CDR3 length: 14
D gene: TRBD1
V gene: TRBV25-1
CDR3 protein: CATTGGTGTDTQYF
CDR3 DNA: TGTGCGACGACAGGGGGGACAGGGACAGATACGCAGTATTTT

J gene: TRBJ1-1
clone size: NA
CDR3 length: 15
D gene: NA
V gene: TRBV9
CDR3 protein: CASSVGTNPNTEAFF
CDR3 DNA: TGTGCCAGCAGCGTAGGGACAAACCCTAACACTGAAGCTTTCTTT

J gene: TRBJ1-3
clone size: NA
CDR3 length: 14
D gene: NA
V gene: TRBV19
CDR3 protein: CASSISISGNTIYF
CDR3 DNA: TGTGCCAGTAGTATTTCGATCTCTGGAAACACCATATATTTT

J gene: TRBJ1-4
clone size: NA
CDR3 length: 15
D gene: NA
V gene: TRBV28
CDR3 protein: CASSSGPGANEKLFF
CDR3 DNA: TGTGCCAGCAGTTCGGGGCCCGGGGCCAATGAAAAACTGTTTTTT

J gene: TRBJ1-6
clone size: NA
CDR3 length: 12
D gene: NA
V gene: TRBV10-3
CDR3 protein: CAISESISPLHF
CDR3 DNA: TGTGCCATCAGTGAGTCCATTTCACCCCTCCACTTT

J gene: TRBJ2-2
clone size: NA
CDR3 length: 15
D gene: NA
V gene: TRBV4-3
CDR3 protein: CASSQSLVNTGELFF
CDR3 DNA: TGCGCCAGCAGCCAATCCCTGGTTAACACCGGGGAGCTGTTTTTT

J gene: TRBJ1-2
clone size: NA
CDR3 length: 15
D gene: NA
V gene: TRBV6-1
CDR3 protein: CASSEFDGSLYGYTF
CDR3 DNA: TGTGCCAGCAGTGAATTCGACGGATCCCTGTATGGCTACACCTTC

J gene: TRBJ2-7
clone size: NA
CDR3 length: 13
D gene: NA
V gene: TRBV11-1
CDR3 protein: CASSMGSPYEQYF
CDR3 DNA: TGTGCCAGCAGCATGGGGTCCCCCTACGAGCAGTACTTC

J gene: TRBJ2-7
clone size: NA
CDR3 length: 15
D gene: TRBD2
V gene: TRBV18
CDR3 protein: CASSQRSGRGDEQYF
CDR3 DNA: TGTGCCAGCTCGCAACGTAGCGGGAGAGGCGACGAGCAGTACTTC

J gene: TRBJ1-1
clone size: NA
CDR3 length: 15
D gene: NA
V gene: TRBV27
CDR3 protein: CASSYDFGGSTEAFF
CDR3 DNA: TGTGCCAGCAGTTACGATTTCGGGGGGTCCACTGAAGCTTTCTTT

J gene: TRBJ1-6
clone size: NA
CDR3 length: 20
D gene: NA
V gene: TRBV4-1
CDR3 protein: CASSQDWIRGARSWNSPLHF
CDR3 DNA: TGCGCCAGCAGCCAAGATTGGATCCGAGGGGCACGGAGCTGGAATTCACCCCTCCACTTT

J gene: TRBJ1-2
clone size: once
CDR3 length: 13
D gene: TRBD1
V gene: TRBV6-5
CDR3 protein: CASSTGQVGGYTF
CDR3 DNA: TGTGCCAGCAGTACGGGACAGGTCGGTGGCTACACCTTC

J gene: TRBJ2-4
clone size: NA
CDR3 length: 13
D gene: NA
V gene: TRBV28
CDR3 protein: CASAEGAKNIQYF
CDR3 DNA: TGTGCCAGCGCGGAGGGGGCCAAAAACATTCAGTACTTC

J gene: TRBJ2-6
clone size: NA
CDR3 length: 14
D gene: NA
V gene: TRBV30
CDR3 protein: CAWNPGYGANVLTF
CDR3 DNA: TGTGCCTGGAACCCAGGGTATGGGGCCAACGTCCTGACTTTC

J gene: TRBJ2-7
clone size: few
CDR3 length: 14
D gene: NA
V gene: TRBV9
CDR3 protein: CASSVSSTPGEQYF
CDR3 DNA: TGTGCCAGCAGCGTCTCTTCTACCCCGGGTGAGCAGTACTTC

J gene: TRBJ1-2
clone size: NA
CDR3 length: 17
D gene: TRBD1
V gene: TRBV19
CDR3 protein: CASSSTGTGYYSDGYTF
CDR3 DNA: TGTGCCAGTAGTTCGACCGGGACAGGGTACTATTCGGATGGCTACACCTTC

J gene: TRBJ2-7
clone size: NA
CDR3 length: 13
D gene: NA
V gene: TRBV14
CDR3 protein: CASSHQGMGEQYF
CDR3 DNA: TGTGCCAGCAGCCACCAGGGAATGGGCGAGCAGTACTTC

J gene: TRBJ2-7
clone size: NA
CDR3 length: 13
D gene: TRBD2
V gene: TRBV9
CDR3 protein: CASSVGLDYEQYF
CDR3 DNA: TGTGCCAGCAGCGTCGGACTAGACTACGAGCAGTACTTC

J gene: TRBJ1-6
clone size: NA
CDR3 length: 14
D gene: NA
V gene: TRBV9
CDR3 protein: CASSVEGTNSPLHF
CDR3 DNA: TGTGCCAGCAGCGTAGAAGGGACTAATTCACCCCTCCACTTT

J gene: TRBJ1-2
clone size: NA
CDR3 length: 14
D gene: TRBD1
V gene: TRBV20-1
CDR3 protein: CSASAPGGHDGYTF
CDR3 DNA: TGCAGTGCTAGTGCTCCAGGGGGCCATGATGGCTACACCTTC

J gene: TRBJ2-1
clone size: NA
CDR3 length: 18
D gene: TRBD2
V gene: TRBV7-2
CDR3 protein: CASSLVWLAGADYNEQFF
CDR3 DNA: TGTGCCAGCAGCTTGGTTTGGTTAGCGGGGGCGGACTACAATGAGCAGTTCTTC

J gene: TRBJ1-4
clone size: NA
CDR3 length: 18
D gene: NA
V gene: TRBV11-3
CDR3 protein: CASSVQRGLRQGGEKLFF
CDR3 DNA: TGTGCCAGCAGCGTTCAAAGGGGCCTCCGCCAAGGAGGTGAAAAACTGTTTTTT

J gene: TRBJ2-7
clone size: NA
CDR3 length: 15
D gene: NA
V gene: TRBV7-2
CDR3 protein: CASSPLVEVSYEQYF
CDR3 DNA: TGTGCCAGCAGCCCGTTGGTCGAGGTTTCCTACGAGCAGTACTTC

J gene: TRBJ1-5
clone size: NA
CDR3 length: 15
D gene: TRBD1
V gene: TRBV24-1
CDR3 protein: CATSERTGGNQPQHF
CDR3 DNA: TGTGCCACCAGTGAAAGGACAGGGGGCAATCAGCCCCAGCATTTT